Sequencing of this TCR beta chain was carried out in a study of cytomegalovirus exposure and HLA in healthy donors. A multiplex PCR was run with 60 Vbeta primers and 13 Jbeta primers. Some clones are missing from TCRdb's copy, which holds only in-frame ones; the method was immunoSEQ multiplex PCR. The data contain over 150,000 clones, over 75% of them singletons. There are 16 residues in the CDR3. Per the germline V gene, CDR1 is MNHEY and CDR2 is SMNVEV (reference sequence). Trimming removed 8 bases from V and 3 bases from J, with 21 bases in between. This TCR derives from a middle-aged woman in good health and CMV-seropositive. The J gene is TRBJ2-3, the V gene TRBV27, with a possible D match to TRBD2 (6 bases). Sequenced sample: PBMCs. Written as DNA, the CDR3 is TGTGCCAGCTCAAGTTGGGGAGCGGGTCGAACAGATACGCAGTATTTT. This codes for CASSSWGAGRTDTQYF.